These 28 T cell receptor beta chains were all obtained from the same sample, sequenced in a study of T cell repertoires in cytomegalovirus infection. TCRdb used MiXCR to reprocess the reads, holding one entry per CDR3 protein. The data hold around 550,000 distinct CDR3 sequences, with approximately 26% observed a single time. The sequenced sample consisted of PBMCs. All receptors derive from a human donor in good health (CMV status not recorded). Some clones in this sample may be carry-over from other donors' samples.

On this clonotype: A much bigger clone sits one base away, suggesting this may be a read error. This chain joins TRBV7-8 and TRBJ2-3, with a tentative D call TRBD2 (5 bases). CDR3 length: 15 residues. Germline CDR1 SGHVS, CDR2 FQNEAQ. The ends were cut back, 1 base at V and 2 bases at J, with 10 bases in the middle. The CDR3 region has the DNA TGTGCCAGCAGCTTAGACGGGGTTAACACAGATACGCAGTATTTT. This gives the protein CASSLDGVNTDTQYF.

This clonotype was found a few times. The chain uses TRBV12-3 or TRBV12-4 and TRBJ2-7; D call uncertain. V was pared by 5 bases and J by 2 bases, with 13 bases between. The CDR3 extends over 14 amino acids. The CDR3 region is CASSPWWGTYEQYF. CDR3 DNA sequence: TGTGCCAGCAGTCCCTGGTGGGGAACCTACGAGCAGTACTTC.

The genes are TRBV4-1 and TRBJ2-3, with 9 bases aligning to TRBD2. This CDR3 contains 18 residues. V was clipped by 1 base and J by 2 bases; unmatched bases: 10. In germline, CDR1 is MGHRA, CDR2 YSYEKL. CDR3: CASSQGGGSGRTTDTQYF. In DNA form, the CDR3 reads TGCGCCAGCAGCCAAGGAGGGGGGAGCGGGAGGACCACAGATACGCAGTATTTT.

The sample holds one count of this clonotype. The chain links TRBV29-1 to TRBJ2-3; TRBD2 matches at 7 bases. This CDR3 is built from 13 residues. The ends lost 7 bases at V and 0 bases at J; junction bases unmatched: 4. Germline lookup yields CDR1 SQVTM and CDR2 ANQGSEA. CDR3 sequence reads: CSGSGASTDTQYF. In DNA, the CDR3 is TGCAGCGGAAGCGGGGCTAGCACAGATACGCAGTATTTT.

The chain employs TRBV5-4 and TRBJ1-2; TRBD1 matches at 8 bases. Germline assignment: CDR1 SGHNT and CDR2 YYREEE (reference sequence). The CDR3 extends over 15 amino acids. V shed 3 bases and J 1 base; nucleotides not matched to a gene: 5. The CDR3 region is CASSWDRTLNYGYTF. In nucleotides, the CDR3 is TGTGCCAGCAGCTGGGACAGGACCCTTAACTATGGCTACACCTTC.

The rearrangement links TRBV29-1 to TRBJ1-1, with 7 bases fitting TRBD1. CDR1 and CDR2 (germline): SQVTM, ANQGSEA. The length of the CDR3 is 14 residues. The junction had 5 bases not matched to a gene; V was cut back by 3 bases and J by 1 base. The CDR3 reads CSVDHTGENTEAFF. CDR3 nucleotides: TGCAGCGTTGACCATACAGGGGAGAACACTGAAGCTTTCTTT.

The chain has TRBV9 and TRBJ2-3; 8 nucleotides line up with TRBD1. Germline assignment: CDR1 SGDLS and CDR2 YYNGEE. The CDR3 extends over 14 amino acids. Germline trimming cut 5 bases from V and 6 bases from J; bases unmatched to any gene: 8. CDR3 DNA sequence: TGTGCCAGCAGTCTTCAGGGGGCAGGGGATACGCAGTATTTT. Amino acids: CASSLQGAGDTQYF.

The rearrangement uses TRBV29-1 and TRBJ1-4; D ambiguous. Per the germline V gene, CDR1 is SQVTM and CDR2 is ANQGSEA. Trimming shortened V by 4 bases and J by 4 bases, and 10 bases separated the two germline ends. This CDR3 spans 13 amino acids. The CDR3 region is CSVGRAYNEKLFF. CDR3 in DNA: TGCAGCGTTGGCCGGGCTTATAATGAAAAACTGTTTTTT.

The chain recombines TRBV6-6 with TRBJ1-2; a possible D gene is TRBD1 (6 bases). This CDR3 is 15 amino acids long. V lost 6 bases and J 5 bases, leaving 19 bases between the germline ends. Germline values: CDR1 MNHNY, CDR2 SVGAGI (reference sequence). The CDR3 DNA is TGTGCCAGCAGGGGGGGGGTGACAGGCAATTATGGCTACACCTTC. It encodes CASRGGVTGNYGYTF.

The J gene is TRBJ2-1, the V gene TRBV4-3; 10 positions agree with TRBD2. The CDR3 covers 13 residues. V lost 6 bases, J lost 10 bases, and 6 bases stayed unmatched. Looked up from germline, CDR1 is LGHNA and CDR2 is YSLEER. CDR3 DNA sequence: TGCGCCAGCAGTTTGGGACTAGCGAGAGAGCAGTTCTTC. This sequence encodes CASSLGLAREQFF.

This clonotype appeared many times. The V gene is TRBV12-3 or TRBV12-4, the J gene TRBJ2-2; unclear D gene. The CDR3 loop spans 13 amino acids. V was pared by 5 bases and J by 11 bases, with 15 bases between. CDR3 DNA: TGTGCCAGCAGTCCCGACGGGCCAGGCGAGCTGTTTTTT. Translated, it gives CASSPDGPGELFF.

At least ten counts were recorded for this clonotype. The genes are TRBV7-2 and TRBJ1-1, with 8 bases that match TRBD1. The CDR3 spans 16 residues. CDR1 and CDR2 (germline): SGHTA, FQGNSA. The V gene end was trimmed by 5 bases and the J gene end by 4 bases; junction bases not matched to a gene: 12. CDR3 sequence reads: CASSPRGTGGGTEAFF. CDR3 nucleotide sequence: TGTGCCAGCAGCCCGCGGGGGACAGGCGGTGGCACTGAAGCTTTCTTT.

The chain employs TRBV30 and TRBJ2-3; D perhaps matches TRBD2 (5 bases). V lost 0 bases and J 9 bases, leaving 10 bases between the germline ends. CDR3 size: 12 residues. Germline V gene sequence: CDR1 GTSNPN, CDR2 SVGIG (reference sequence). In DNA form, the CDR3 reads TGTGCCTGGAGTGTACTAGGGTCAACGCAGTATTTT. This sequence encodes CAWSVLGSTQYF. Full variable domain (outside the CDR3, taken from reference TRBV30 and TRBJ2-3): SQTIHQWPATLVQPVGSPLSLECTVEGTSNPNLYWYRQAAGRGLQLLFYSVGIGQISSEVPQNLSASRPQDRQFILSSKKLLLSDSGFYLCAWSVLGSTQYFGPGTRLTVL.

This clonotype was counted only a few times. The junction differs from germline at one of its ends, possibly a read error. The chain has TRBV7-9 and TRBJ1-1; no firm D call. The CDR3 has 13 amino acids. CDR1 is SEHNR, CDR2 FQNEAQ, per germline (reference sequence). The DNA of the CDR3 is TGTGCCAGCAGCCTAGCCGCGGCCGAAGGAGCTTTCTTT. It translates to CASSLAAAEGAFF.

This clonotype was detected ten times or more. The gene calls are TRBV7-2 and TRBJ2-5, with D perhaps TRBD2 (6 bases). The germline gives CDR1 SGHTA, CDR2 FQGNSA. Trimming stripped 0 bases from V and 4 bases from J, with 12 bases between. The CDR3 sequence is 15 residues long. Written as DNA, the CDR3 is TGTGCCAGCAGCTTAGCCGGGGGTTCCCTAGAGACCCAGTACTTC. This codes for CASSLAGGSLETQYF.

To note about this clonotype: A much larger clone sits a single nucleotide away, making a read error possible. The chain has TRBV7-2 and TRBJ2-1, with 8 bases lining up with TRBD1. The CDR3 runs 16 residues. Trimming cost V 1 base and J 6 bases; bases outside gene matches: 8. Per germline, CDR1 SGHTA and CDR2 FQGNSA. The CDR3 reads CASSLVHRGKCNEQFF. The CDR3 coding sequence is TGTGCCAGCAGCTTAGTCCACAGGGGGAAATGCAATGAGCAGTTCTTC.

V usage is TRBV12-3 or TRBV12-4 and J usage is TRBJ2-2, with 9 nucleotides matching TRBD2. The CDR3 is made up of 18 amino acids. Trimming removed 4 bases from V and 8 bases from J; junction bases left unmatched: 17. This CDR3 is CASSYPGLAGIGTGELFF. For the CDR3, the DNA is TGTGCCAGCAGTTATCCGGGACTAGCAGGAATAGGGACTGGGGAGCTGTTTTTT.

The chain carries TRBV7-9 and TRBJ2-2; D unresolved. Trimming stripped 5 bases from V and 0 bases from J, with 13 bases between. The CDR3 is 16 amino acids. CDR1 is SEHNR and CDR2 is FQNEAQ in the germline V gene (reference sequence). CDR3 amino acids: CASSPPGRTNTGELFF. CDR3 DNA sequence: TGTGCCAGCAGCCCCCCCGGACGGACGAACACCGGGGAGCTGTTTTTT.

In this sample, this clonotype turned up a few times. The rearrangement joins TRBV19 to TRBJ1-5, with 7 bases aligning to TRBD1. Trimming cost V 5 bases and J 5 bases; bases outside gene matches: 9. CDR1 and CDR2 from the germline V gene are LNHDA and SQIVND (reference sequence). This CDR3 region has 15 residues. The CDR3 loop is CASSPPPGGDQPQHF. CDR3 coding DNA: TGTGCCAGTAGTCCTCCCCCAGGGGGAGATCAGCCCCAGCATTTT.

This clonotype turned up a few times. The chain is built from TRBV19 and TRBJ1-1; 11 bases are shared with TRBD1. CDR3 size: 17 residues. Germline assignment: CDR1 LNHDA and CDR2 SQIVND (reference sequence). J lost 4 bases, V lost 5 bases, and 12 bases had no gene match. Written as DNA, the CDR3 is TGTGCCAGTAGTTACTGGACAGGGGGCTCGAGGGGCACTGAAGCTTTCTTT. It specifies CASSYWTGGSRGTEAFF.

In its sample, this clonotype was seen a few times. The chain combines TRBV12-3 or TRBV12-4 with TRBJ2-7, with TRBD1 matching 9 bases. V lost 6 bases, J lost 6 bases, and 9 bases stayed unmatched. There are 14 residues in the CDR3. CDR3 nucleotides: TGTGCCAGCAGCCTTAGGACAGGGGACGGCGAGCAGTACTTC. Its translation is CASSLRTGDGEQYF.

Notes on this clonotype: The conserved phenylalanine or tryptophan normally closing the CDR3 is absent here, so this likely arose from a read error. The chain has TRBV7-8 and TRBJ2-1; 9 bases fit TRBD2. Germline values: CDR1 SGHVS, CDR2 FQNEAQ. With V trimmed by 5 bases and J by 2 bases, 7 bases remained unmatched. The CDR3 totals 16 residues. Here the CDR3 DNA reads TGTGCCAGCAGCGGGGCTAGCGGGAATCCCTACAATGAGCAGTTCTCC. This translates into CASSGASGNPYNEQFS.

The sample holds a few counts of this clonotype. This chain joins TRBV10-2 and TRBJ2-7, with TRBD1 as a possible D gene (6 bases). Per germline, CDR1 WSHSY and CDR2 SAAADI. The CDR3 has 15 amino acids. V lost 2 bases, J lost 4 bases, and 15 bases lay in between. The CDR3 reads CASSEIQGRGYEQYF. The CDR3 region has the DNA TGCGCCAGCAGTGAGATCCAGGGTAGGGGGTACGAGCAGTACTTC.

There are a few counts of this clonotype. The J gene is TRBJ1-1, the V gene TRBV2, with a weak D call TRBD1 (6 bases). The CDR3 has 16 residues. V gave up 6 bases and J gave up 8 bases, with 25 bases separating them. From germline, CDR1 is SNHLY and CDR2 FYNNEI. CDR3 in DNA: TGTGCCAGCAGGAGGGGGGTTCGGAGGGCTGCCGAGGAAGCTTTCTTT. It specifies CASRRGVRRAAEEAFF. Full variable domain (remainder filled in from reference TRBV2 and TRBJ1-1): EPEVTQTPSHQVTQMGQEVILRCVPISNHLYFYWYRQILGQKVEFLVSFYNNEISEKSEIFDDQFSVERPDGSNFTLKIRSTKLEDSAMYFCASRRGVRRAAEEAFFGQGTRLTVV.

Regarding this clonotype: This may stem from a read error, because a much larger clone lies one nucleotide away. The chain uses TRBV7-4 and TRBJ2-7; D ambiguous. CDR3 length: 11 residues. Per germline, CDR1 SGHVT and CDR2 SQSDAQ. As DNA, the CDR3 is TGTGCCAGCAGCTTAGAGTACGAGCAGAACTTC. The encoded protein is CASSLEYEQNF.

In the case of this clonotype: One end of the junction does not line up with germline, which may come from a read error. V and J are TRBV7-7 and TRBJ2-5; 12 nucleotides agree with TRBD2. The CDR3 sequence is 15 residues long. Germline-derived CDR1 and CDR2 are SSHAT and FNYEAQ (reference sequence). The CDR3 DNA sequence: TGTGCTAGCAGCTACGGACTAGCGGGATCGGAGACCCAGTACTTC. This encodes CASSYGLAGSETQYF.

The CDR3 sequence is CASSGPGLGPNEQFF. CDR3 DNA: TGTGCCAGCAGTGGACCGGGACTTGGGCCCAATGAGCAGTTCTTC. The J gene is TRBJ2-1, the V gene TRBV12-3 or TRBV12-4; possible D gene TRBD2, 6 bases. The CDR3 extends over 15 amino acids. V was cut by 5 bases and J by 6 bases, with 17 bases left in between.

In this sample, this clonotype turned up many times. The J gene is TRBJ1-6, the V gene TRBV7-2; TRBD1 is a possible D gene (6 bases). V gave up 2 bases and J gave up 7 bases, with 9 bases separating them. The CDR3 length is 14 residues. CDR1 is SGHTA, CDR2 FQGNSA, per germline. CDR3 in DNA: TGTGCCAGCAGCTTATTACAGGGAAATTCACCCCTCCACTTT. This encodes CASSLLQGNSPLHF. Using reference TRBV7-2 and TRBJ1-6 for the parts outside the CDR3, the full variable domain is GAGVSQSPSNKVTEKGKDVELRCDPISGHTALYWYRQSLGQGLEFLIYFQGNSAPDKSGLPSDRFSAERTGGSVSTLTIQRTQQEDSAVYLCASSLLQGNSPLHFGNGTRLTVT.